This entry is about one T cell receptor (beta chain). It lacks a known antigen. Qualities for individual bases were not recorded, and no much larger clone is one base off. These data originate in a study of CD8+ T cells in alopecia areata (dated by TCRdb to the late 2010s). About the full investigation: The study used high-throughput TCRbeta sequencing to examine T cell clonal expansion in alopecia areata, in both the C3H/HeJ mouse model and human patients. Scalp tissue and sorted CD4+ and CD8+ peripheral blood T cells from patchy and totalis/universalis alopecia areata patients and from healthy controls were covered by human TCRbeta sequencing. Scalp clonality was compared across normal scalp (n=4), patchy alopecia areata scalp (n=8), and alopecia totalis/universalis scalp (n=8). The RNA source kit depended on sample type: the PAXgene miRNA kit for fixed scalp, the miRNeasy kit for PBMCs, and the RNeasy kit for mouse skin. TCRbeta CDR3 regions were amplified by immunoSEQ multiplex PCR with 35 Vbeta forward and 13 Jbeta reverse primers.

Paper-wide results and their limitations: Shared TCR sequences between patients were less evident than in mice, which may be partly attributable to HLA diversity in the patient population. Scalp TCR repertoire analysis is complicated because resident alphabeta T cells in normal human skin are also sequenced, whereas mouse skin is dominated by gammadelta T cells. Compared with normal scalp, lesional scalp had higher clonality and more expanded CD8+ clones, particularly in alopecia totalis/universalis, a pattern that suggests antigenic drive.

Libraries came from the immunoSEQ multiplex PCR assay. RNA was extracted from all samples and reverse transcribed into cDNA, which served as template for TCR sequencing. SuperScript III was used for first-strand cDNA synthesis, primed with a 2:1 mix of oligo-dT and random hexamers. A synthetic immune receptor repertoire was used to gauge amplification bias, and whatever bias remained was removed computationally. The authors' pipeline ran thus. Raw reads were preprocessed to remove errors, and CDR3 was defined according to IMGT conventions as the region from the conserved cysteine to phenylalanine. Clonality was computed as 1 minus the Shannon entropy, with the entropy normalized by log2 of the number of productive unique TCRs. Whether scalp clones were CD4 or CD8 was inferred by matching scalp TCRbeta sequences against CD4 and CD8 repertoires sorted from blood. The source is immuneACCESS, and TCRdb retained only in-frame sequences with V and J called. Part of the clones is not carried over; for the studies checked, unresolved V genes explain less than half of this, and the remainder is unexplained. That table supplies the V and J calls and clone size; D and trimming were determined from the DNA. This sample comprises about 200,000 clones, 56% of them detected only once. The ten largest clones capture about 5.3% of the sample.

PBMCs were isolated by density centrifugation and stained for CD3, CD4 and CD8, and CD4+ and CD8+ T cells were sorted on a FACSAria. Scalp biopsies and blood samples were obtained from unaffected controls. The sequencing sample was made of CD8+ T cells sorted from blood. This TCR came from a human donor in good health.

This receptor carries the CDR3 CSVEGAGGRETQYF. The bases are TGCAGCGTTGAAGGGGCAGGGGGAAGGGAGACCCAGTACTTC. The rearranged segments are TRBV29-1 and TRBJ2-5; the central 7 bases match TRBD1. Unmatched junction bases come to 7, with V trimmed by 1 base and J by 5 bases. Taken from cysteine to phenylalanine, the CDR3 has 14 residues. Only CDR3 DNA remains: 42 bases, in frame from the first base. According to the germline V gene, CDR1 reads SQVTM and CDR2 reads ANQGSEA. This CDR3, with the reference TRBV29-1 and TRBJ2-5 proteins standing in past its ends, gives the full variable domain SAVISQKPSRDICQRGTSLTIQCQVDSQVTMMFWYRQQPGQSLTLIATANQGSEATYESGFVIDKFPISRPNLTFSTLTVSNMSPEDSSIYLCSVEGAGGRETQYFGPGTRLLVL.